This T cell receptor beta chain was retrieved from a study of CXCR3-negative and CXCR3-positive naive CD8 T cells. The CD45RO-CCR7+CD27+CD95- phenotype denoted naive CD8+ T cells. On this clonotype: Its antigen is still unknown.

The germline V gene encodes CDR1 DFQATT and CDR2 SNEGSKA (reference sequence). The CDR3 spans 12 residues. TRB cDNA was prepared as libraries by UMI-labeled 5' RACE. After re-calling the 5' RACE reads, TCRdb lists one entry per CDR3 protein, DNA absent. This table holds 100,000 to 150,000 distinct CDR3 sequences. The study, taken as a whole, reports: The study found comparably high diversity in both naive subsets and much lower diversity in memory CD8+ cells. After cryopreservation, CXCR3 expression dropped partially; most assays used fresh PBMCs.

This clonotype was obtained from a human donor in good health. Some clones in this sample may be carry-over from other donors' samples. Input material: naive CXCR3- CD8+ T cells from blood. The subset denotes: CD45RO-CCR7+CD27+CD95- naive CD8+ T cells lacking CXCR3 (TNR3-). V gene TRBV20-1 combines with J gene TRBJ1-6. CDR3 protein: CSAEEYNSPLHF.